This entry lists 3 T cell receptor beta chains sequenced from one sample in a study of T-cell reconstitution after alpha-beta-depleted transplantation in children. Findings of the study overall: From newly produced T cells came most of the T-cell counts and diversity one year after transplant.

The library targeted TCRbeta and was prepared with unique molecular identifiers. MiXCR, applied by TCRdb to the PCR reads, yields one record per CDR3 protein. The sample lists 250,000 to 300,000 distinct CDR3 sequences; about 7.3% were seen once. The antigens for these receptors are not known. The sequencing used peripheral blood, collected 360 days after TCRalphabeta/CD19-depleted stem cell transplant. These TCRs come from a female patient aged 2-15 years who had a stem cell transplant for Fanconi anemia, so the T cells may come from the graft donor.

The chain's CDR3 is CASSVQTSGAAGETQYF. CDR3 bases: TGTGCCAGCAGTGTGCAGACTAGCGGGGCCGCGGGGGAGACCCAGTACTTC. The chain links TRBV6-1 to TRBJ2-5, with 11 bases matching TRBD2. With 4 bases clipped from V and 5 bases from J, the junction kept 12 bases outside the gene matches. Germline lookup yields CDR1 MNHNS and CDR2 SASEGT. This CDR3 region has 17 residues.

The table lists this clonotype with many counts. The chain couples TRBV2 to TRBJ2-7, with 12 bases aligning to TRBD1. CDR1 and CDR2 (germline): SNHLY, FYNNEI. CDR3 size: 14 residues. With 5 bases clipped from V and 6 bases from J, the junction kept 5 bases outside the gene matches. Here the CDR3 DNA reads TGTGCCAGCAGTAAGGGACAGGGGGCCCGCGAGCAGTACTTC. This encodes CASSKGQGAREQYF.

CDR3: CAWRLWQGYEQYF. The CDR3 DNA is TGTGCCTGGAGATTATGGCAGGGCTACGAGCAGTACTTC. This chain uses TRBV30 with TRBJ2-7; possibly TRBD1 for D (5 bases). The germline V gene has CDR1 GTSNPN and CDR2 SVGIG (reference sequence). The ends were cut back, 3 bases at V and 3 bases at J, with 12 bases in the middle. The CDR3 loop spans 13 amino acids.